Below, 29 T cell receptor beta chains from the same sample are listed, as sequenced in a study of T cells expressing NK-cell markers. Following a re-call of the 5' RACE reads, TCRdb has one entry per CDR3 protein and lacks DNA. The repertoire table contains 350,000 to 500,000 distinct CDR3 sequences. The sequenced material came from blood T cells: a sorted CD56 or NKG2C T cell subset, CD4+ or CD8+ T cells, or bulk PBMC T cells (not recorded which). These receptors all stem from a woman between 18 and 69 years old in good health.

CDR3 sequence: CSAREDRGIQPQHF. The J gene is TRBJ1-5, the V gene TRBV20-1; without DNA, the TCRdb call of TRBD1 cannot be checked. The CDR3 loop spans 14 amino acids. Germline CDR1 reads DFQATT; CDR2 reads SNEGSKA (reference sequence).

The CDR3 is CASASAGAGNTIYF. This sequence joins TRBV12-3 or TRBV12-4 and TRBJ1-3; with no DNA, the TCRdb D assignment of TRBD1 cannot be verified. The CDR3 consists of 14 residues.

The V and J genes are TRBV7-9 and TRBJ2-7; lacking DNA, the TRBD2 call made by TCRdb goes unchecked. The CDR3 consists of 15 residues. CDR1 is SEHNR, CDR2 FQNEAQ, per germline (reference sequence). CDR3: CASSYGLAESYEQYF.

The chain uses TRBV6-1 and TRBJ2-1; TCRdb's D call, TRBD2, is unchecked because there is no DNA. Looked up from germline, CDR1 is MNHNS and CDR2 is SASEGT. The CDR3 totals 15 residues. The CDR3: CASTRSSGVGNEQFF.

V is TRBV4-3 and J is TRBJ2-5; TCRdb's D call, TRBD2, is unchecked because there is no DNA. Per the germline V gene, CDR1 is LGHNA and CDR2 is YSLEER. The CDR3 has 16 amino acids. CDR3 sequence reads: CASSQGTSGVWETQYF.

The CDR3 spells CSASRRVNTGELFF. The rearrangement uses TRBV20-1 and TRBJ2-2; the D call of TRBD2 rests on TCRdb alone, since no DNA is present to check it. The CDR3 has 14 residues. Germline V CDR1 and CDR2: DFQATT, SNEGSKA (reference sequence).

This chain connects TRBV4-3 to TRBJ1-2; no DNA is available, so the TRBD1 call from TCRdb remains unchecked. This CDR3 spans 14 amino acids. CDR1 and CDR2 (germline): LGHNA, YSLEER. CDR3 in amino acids: CASSQDRGGSGYTF.

The rearrangement uses TRBV28 and TRBJ2-1. The CDR3 sequence is 11 residues long. Per the germline V gene, CDR1 is MDHEN and CDR2 is SYDVKM. The CDR3 loop reads CASILRNEQFF.

The chain couples TRBV5-4 to TRBJ2-2. This CDR3 comprises 14 residues. Per germline, CDR1 SGHNT and CDR2 YYREEE (reference sequence). CDR3 region: CASSPDINTGELFF.

This rearrangement joins TRBV6-2 or TRBV6-3 to TRBJ1-6; TCRdb calls TRBD1, which cannot be checked without DNA. This CDR3 contains 16 residues. Germline lookup yields CDR1 MNHEY and CDR2 SVGEGT. The CDR3 reads CASSYSRLTANSPLHF.

The rearrangement links TRBV28 to TRBJ2-7. Germline values: CDR1 MDHEN, CDR2 SYDVKM. CDR3 size: 15 residues. The CDR3 sequence: CASNLQSPGSYEQYF.

The chain combines TRBV5-1 with TRBJ2-1; no DNA is available, so the TRBD1 call from TCRdb remains unchecked. This CDR3 has 14 residues. CDR1 SGHRS and CDR2 YFSETQ come from the germline V gene. The CDR3 sequence: CASSGGPQLDEQFF.

The chain is built from TRBV3-1 and TRBJ1-1; TCRdb indicates TRBD1, and absent DNA this call remains unverified. Germline V CDR1 and CDR2: LGHDT, YNNKEL (reference sequence). This CDR3 contains 13 residues. CDR3: CASSQGEGGWAFF.

The chain recombines TRBV23-1 with TRBJ2-3. TRBV23-1 is noted as an ORF with a role that remains uncertain. The CDR3 covers 16 residues. The CDR3 loop is CASSQSGEANYGTQYF.

The rearrangement uses TRBV5-6 and TRBJ2-3; TCRdb selects TRBD2, and the lack of DNA leaves this call unchecked. The CDR3 runs 12 residues. Germline loops: CDR1 SGHDT, CDR2 YYEEEE. The CDR3: CASAPGWATQYF.

This chain links TRBV5-1 with TRBJ2-1; checking the TCRdb D call of TRBD2 is not possible without DNA. This CDR3 comprises 17 residues. Germline CDR1 SGHRS, CDR2 YFSETQ. The CDR3 reads CASSLRPGLDSYNEQFF.

The chain joins TRBV20-1 to TRBJ1-6; TCRdb returns TRBD1, unconfirmable since there is no DNA. The germline gives CDR1 DFQATT, CDR2 SNEGSKA (reference sequence). This CDR3 is 14 amino acids long. The CDR3 sequence: CSASRDQPNSPLHF.

The CDR3 sequence is CSAQRTGGGYGYTF. The rearrangement uses TRBV20-1 and TRBJ1-2; the D gene TCRdb calls, TRBD1, cannot be checked with no DNA. This CDR3 region has 14 residues. Germline assignment: CDR1 DFQATT and CDR2 SNEGSKA (reference sequence).

The genes are TRBV20-1 and TRBJ1-5; TCRdb picks TRBD1, but there is no DNA to check that call. The CDR3 loop spans 14 amino acids. The germline gives CDR1 DFQATT, CDR2 SNEGSKA (reference sequence). The CDR3 sequence: CSARAGQSGQPQHF.

The J gene is TRBJ2-2, the V gene TRBV13; TCRdb's D call, TRBD1, is unchecked because there is no DNA. This CDR3 has 15 amino acids. Germline CDR1 reads PRHDT; CDR2 reads FYEKMQ (reference sequence). The CDR3 sequence: CASSSGTGVTGELFF.

The chain joins TRBV4-1 to TRBJ2-3; no DNA is available, so the TRBD1 call from TCRdb remains unchecked. Germline assignment: CDR1 MGHRA and CDR2 YSYEKL. There are 16 residues in the CDR3. The CDR3 here is CASSQEQGGYTDTQYF.

The CDR3 spells CASSPSFYGVYNEQFF. The gene calls are TRBV27 and TRBJ2-1; the TCRdb D gene call, TRBD2, has no DNA to confirm it. CDR3 size: 16 residues. Germline assignment: CDR1 MNHEY and CDR2 SMNVEV (reference sequence).

This chain uses TRBV12-3 or TRBV12-4 with TRBJ2-2; the TCRdb call, TRBD1, lacks DNA for checking. CDR3 length: 16 amino acids. CDR3 sequence reads: CASTALGTGGGWELFF.

The V and J genes are TRBV4-3 and TRBJ2-5. There are 15 residues in the CDR3. CDR1 and CDR2 (germline): LGHNA, YSLEER. CDR3 loop: CASSQSRGVQETQYF.

V usage is TRBV27 and J usage is TRBJ2-1; TCRdb picks TRBD1, but there is no DNA to check that call. Per the germline V gene, CDR1 is MNHEY and CDR2 is SMNVEV (reference sequence). This CDR3 spans 15 amino acids. CDR3: CASNRGGSSYNEQFF.

The rearrangement joins TRBV11-1 to TRBJ1-1. CDR3 length: 14 residues. Germline V CDR1 and CDR2: SGHAT, FQDESV (reference sequence). The CDR3 region is CASTSRAKNTEAFF. Supplemented by reference TRBV11-1 and TRBJ1-1, the full variable domain reads EAEVAQSPRYKITEKSQAVAFWCDPISGHATLYWYRQILGQGPELLVQFQDESVVDDSQLPKDRFSAERLKGVDSTLKIQPAELGDSAMYLCASTSRAKNTEAFFGQGTRLTVV.

The chain is built from TRBV4-3 and TRBJ2-5; TCRdb indicates TRBD2, and absent DNA this call remains unverified. The CDR3 has 15 amino acids. Germline V lookup: CDR1 LGHNA, CDR2 YSLEER. The CDR3 loop is CASSEGTSGQETQYF.

The chain has TRBV30 and TRBJ1-5. The CDR3 spans 14 residues. CDR1 and CDR2 (germline): GTSNPN, SVGIG (reference sequence). CDR3: CAWSAPILNQPQHF. Looking up the rest from reference TRBV30 and TRBJ1-5 gives the full variable domain: SQTIHQWPATLVQPVGSPLSLECTVEGTSNPNLYWYRQAAGRGLQLLFYSVGIGQISSEVPQNLSASRPQDRQFILSSKKLLLSDSGFYLCAWSAPILNQPQHFGDGTRLSIL.

The chain's CDR3 is CASSDYGETQYF. The rearrangement joins TRBV7-3 to TRBJ2-5; TCRdb picks TRBD2, but there is no DNA to check that call. Germline CDR1 reads SGHTA; CDR2 reads FQGTGA. The CDR3 runs to 12 residues.